The TCR beta chain under discussion was sequenced for a study of OX40 agonist ivuxolimab in advanced cancers. Data came from immunoSEQ multiplex PCR; TCRdb stores just in-frame clones and leaves some out. The sample lists 70,000 to 100,000 clones, about nine tenths occurring once. Per germline, CDR1 LNHDA and CDR2 SQIVND (reference sequence). The CDR3 has 15 amino acids. The junction had 5 bases not matched to a gene; V was cut back by 5 bases and J by 8 bases. The source is an adult with an advanced solid tumor such as melanoma, head and neck, liver or kidney cancer. The gene calls are TRBV19 and TRBJ2-1; 14 nucleotides line up with TRBD2. The specimen was CD4+ or CD8+ T cells sorted from blood, collected in a trial of the OX40 agonist ivuxolimab. CDR3 loop: CASSLGLAGADEQFF. CDR3 sequence (DNA): TGTGCCAGTAGTTTGGGACTAGCGGGAGCGGATGAGCAGTTCTTC.